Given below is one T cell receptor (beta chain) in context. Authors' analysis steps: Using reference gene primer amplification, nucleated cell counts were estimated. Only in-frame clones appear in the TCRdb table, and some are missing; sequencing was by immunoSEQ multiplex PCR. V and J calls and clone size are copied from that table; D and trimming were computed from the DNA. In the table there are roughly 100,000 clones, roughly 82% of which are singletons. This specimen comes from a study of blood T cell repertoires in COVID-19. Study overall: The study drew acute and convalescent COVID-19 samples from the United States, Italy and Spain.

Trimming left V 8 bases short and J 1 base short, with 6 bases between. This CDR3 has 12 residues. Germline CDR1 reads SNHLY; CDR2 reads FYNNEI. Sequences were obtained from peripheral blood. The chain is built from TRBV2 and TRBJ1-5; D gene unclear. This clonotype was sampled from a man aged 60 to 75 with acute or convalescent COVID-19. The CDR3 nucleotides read TGTGCCAGCCGACTCAGCAATCAGCCCCAGCATTTT. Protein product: CASRLSNQPQHF.